Below are 16 T cell receptor beta chains sequenced from a single sample in a study of T-cell reconstitution after alpha-beta-depleted transplantation in children. Unique molecular identifiers were incorporated when the TCRbeta library was constructed. TCRdb passed the PCR reads through MiXCR, listing each CDR3 protein once. The sample records over 550,000 distinct CDR3 sequences, over 9.5% being singletons. The specimen comprised PBMCs from the stem cell graft donor, sampled from the stem cell graft. The receptors stem from a human donor who donated a stem cell graft to a child with acute myeloid leukemia.

This clonotype showed up many times. The chain uses TRBV28 and TRBJ2-1; 10 bases match TRBD2. V shed 2 bases and J 8 bases; nucleotides not matched to a gene: 6. Germline V gives CDR1 MDHEN, CDR2 SYDVKM. The CDR3 sequence is 15 residues long. The CDR3 here is CASSLGASGSDEQFF. CDR3 nucleotide sequence: TGTGCCAGCAGTTTAGGGGCTAGCGGGAGCGATGAGCAGTTCTTC.

The genes are TRBV11-1 and TRBJ2-1; 10 bases match TRBD2. The V and J ends lost 4 bases and 5 bases, in that order; junction bases with no gene match: 11. The CDR3 loop spans 17 amino acids. The V gene's germline CDR1 is SGHAT and CDR2 FQDESV (reference sequence). The CDR3 sequence: CASSSTMLLAGNNEQFF. The CDR3 DNA follows: TGTGCCAGCAGCTCCACCATGCTACTAGCGGGGAACAATGAGCAGTTCTTC. The variable domain in full, with the rest retrieved from reference TRBV11-1 and TRBJ2-1, is EAEVAQSPRYKITEKSQAVAFWCDPISGHATLYWYRQILGQGPELLVQFQDESVVDDSQLPKDRFSAERLKGVDSTLKIQPAELGDSAMYLCASSSTMLLAGNNEQFFGPGTRLTVL.

The rearrangement joins TRBV5-1 to TRBJ2-1, with 8 bases lining up with TRBD2. The trim removed 3 bases at V and 0 bases at J, leaving 11 bases unmatched. This CDR3 is 18 amino acids long. Germline V gives CDR1 SGHRS, CDR2 YFSETQ. Here the CDR3 DNA reads TGCGCCAGCAGCTGGGGGTCGACTAGCGCGAGCTCCTACAATGAGCAGTTCTTC. Its protein is CASSWGSTSASSYNEQFF.

This chain uses TRBV6-2 or TRBV6-3 with TRBJ1-5, with D hard to call. This CDR3 region has 15 residues. Germline V gives CDR1 MNHEY, CDR2 SVGEGT. V gave up 5 bases and J gave up 0 bases, with 11 bases separating them. The CDR3 region has the DNA TGTGCCAGCAGTATGAAGATTTATAGCAATCAGCCCCAGCATTTT. Amino acids: CASSMKIYSNQPQHF.

This clonotype has a handful of counts. The chain links TRBV29-1 to TRBJ2-5; 8 positions match TRBD1. V lost 6 bases and J lost 4; bases outside the gene matches: 13. The V gene's germline CDR1 is SQVTM and CDR2 ANQGSEA. The CDR3 spans 15 residues. The CDR3 protein is CSVGKPGQALETQYF. In DNA, the CDR3 is TGCAGCGTAGGGAAACCGGGACAGGCCCTAGAGACCCAGTACTTC.

The chain links TRBV3-1 to TRBJ1-2, with TRBD1 as a possible D gene (6 bases). The CDR3 extends over 16 amino acids. The V gene lost 4 bases and the J gene lost 6 bases, with 21 bases spanning the gap. Germline V gene data show CDR1 as LGHDT and CDR2 as YNNKEL (reference sequence). CDR3 amino acids: CASSLSGTSSSHGYTF. The CDR3 DNA sequence: TGTGCCAGCAGCCTGAGCGGGACATCTTCAAGTCATGGCTACACCTTC.

The chain couples TRBV29-1 to TRBJ2-1; TRBD2 matches at 7 bases. J lost 8 bases, V lost 4 bases, and 8 bases had no gene match. There are 13 residues in the CDR3. In germline, CDR1 is SQVTM, CDR2 ANQGSEA. This CDR3 reads CSVGWSGTYEQFF. CDR3 sequence (DNA): TGCAGCGTTGGGTGGAGCGGGACCTATGAGCAGTTCTTC.

This clonotype was counted between two and nine times. Because the CDR3's place on the DNA is in doubt, the DNA is left out and the CDR3 is given as listed by TCRdb. This chain joins TRBV21-1 and TRBJ1-4; the table gives TRBD1 as D, unverified against the DNA. TRBV21-1 is reported as a pseudogene. Including both end residues, the CDR3 is 14 amino acids long. CDR3 region: CARTGSELMKNCFF.

This clonotype was counted at least ten times. The chain uses TRBV5-1 and TRBJ2-1, with TRBD2 matching over 10 bases. Trimming at V came to 4 bases and at J to 3 bases, leaving 4 bases not matched to a gene. Germline-derived CDR1 and CDR2 are SGHRS and YFSETQ. This CDR3 contains 15 residues. CDR3 region: CASSLSGRGYNEQFF. In DNA form, the CDR3 reads TGCGCCAGCAGCCTCAGCGGGAGGGGCTACAATGAGCAGTTCTTC.

The chain combines TRBV12-3 or TRBV12-4 with TRBJ2-7, with a weak D call TRBD2 (6 bases). CDR3 length: 15 amino acids. With 3 bases removed from V and 2 bases from J, the gap between germline ends came to 14 bases. CDR3 sequence (DNA): TGTGCCAGCAGTTTGAGTGGGAGGTTAACCTACGAGCAGTACTTC. Amino acids: CASSLSGRLTYEQYF.

The chain links TRBV14 to TRBJ2-7, with 7 bases lining up with TRBD2. The CDR3 is 16 residues long. Germline CDR1 is SGHDN and CDR2 is FVKESK. V shed 3 bases and J 2 bases; nucleotides not matched to a gene: 10. The CDR3 sequence: CASSQGILGLAYEQYF. The CDR3 region has the DNA TGTGCCAGCAGCCAGGGAATACTCGGACTAGCCTACGAGCAGTACTTC.

This clonotype has a handful of counts. The chain recombines TRBV14 with TRBJ1-2, with TRBD1 matching 7 bases. Unmatched junction bases numbered 7, after V lost 4 bases and J lost 2 bases. The CDR3 runs 15 residues. Germline-derived CDR1 and CDR2 are SGHDN and FVKESK. Here the CDR3 reads CASSRRTGANYGYTF. In DNA form, the CDR3 reads TGTGCCAGCAGCCGACGGACAGGAGCCAACTATGGCTACACCTTC.

Ten or more counts support this clonotype. V usage is TRBV24-1 and J usage is TRBJ2-5; 13 bases map to TRBD2. Germline V gene data show CDR1 as KGHDR and CDR2 as SFDVKD. V gave up 1 base and J gave up 4 bases; unmatched junction bases: 8. There are 18 residues in the CDR3. The CDR3, as DNA: TGTGCCACCAGTGATTTTCGGACTAGCGGGAGAGGAGGAGAGACCCAGTACTTC. As protein: CATSDFRTSGRGGETQYF.

The J gene is TRBJ2-2, the V gene TRBV6-4, with D hard to call. The ends were cut back, 6 bases at V and 1 base at J, with 9 bases in the middle. CDR3 length: 14 residues. The germline V gene has CDR1 MRHNA and CDR2 SNTAGT. The CDR3 DNA follows: TGTGCCAGCAGGTTTAAAGTGAACACCGGGGAGCTGTTTTTT. Residues: CASRFKVNTGELFF.

This clonotype was observed at least ten times. This chain joins TRBV10-3 and TRBJ2-3; D is unresolved. The CDR3 loop spans 12 amino acids. The V gene's germline CDR1 is ENHRY and CDR2 SYGVKD. Trimming pared 8 bases from V and 4 bases from J, leaving 10 bases between. This chain's CDR3 is CAIGTDPDTQYF. DNA for the CDR3: TGTGCCATCGGCACAGACCCAGATACGCAGTATTTT.

This clonotype was seen many times. V gene TRBV15 combines with J gene TRBJ2-3, with D uncertain. CDR3 length: 12 amino acids. Deletions cut 4 bases from V and 9 bases from J, with 11 bases between. The germline V gene encodes CDR1 LNHNV and CDR2 YYDKDF (reference sequence). For the CDR3, the DNA is TGTGCCACCAGCACCGCTCTGGGAACGCAGTATTTT. This codes for CATSTALGTQYF.